A selection of T cell receptor beta chains follows, all from one sample in a study of human CD4 T cells and Enterobacteriaceae. Measured with immunoSEQ multiplex PCR; TCRdb has only the in-frame clones, and not every one. Among roughly 30,000 clones listed, roughly four fifths were seen once. Sequenced input: memory CD4+ T cells from blood. The source of these receptors is a human donor in good health. Both conserved end residues are part of each CDR3. Fields, in order: CDR3 DNA, CDR3 protein, D gene, V gene, clone size, J gene. D genes are given only for firm matches. Some rows have no size entry. The others give once, few or many, or a class for an expanded clone.

TGTGCCAGCAGCTTAAGTACAGGTGGTTTTCAGCCCCAGCATTTT | CASSLSTGGFQPQHF | . | TRBV7-9 | . | TRBJ1-5
TGTGCCAGCAGTGAACTCGGGAATTCACCCCTCCACTTT | CASSELGNSPLHF | . | TRBV6-1 | . | TRBJ1-6
TGTGCCAGCAGTTTACACCGAGGGGGGTTGCGGTTCAACGAGCAGTACTTC | CASSLHRGGLRFNEQYF | . | TRBV28 | . | TRBJ2-7
TGTGCCAGCAGTTACCCGGCCCGAAATGAAAAACTGTTTTTT | CASSYPARNEKLFF | . | TRBV6-6 | . | TRBJ1-4
TGTGCCAGCAGTATATGGGTGACTAGGGCCGGGGCCTATGGCTACACCTTC | CASSIWVTRAGAYGYTF | . | TRBV28 | . | TRBJ1-2
TGTGCCAGCAGCTTACGGAACACAGATACGCAGTATTTT | CASSLRNTDTQYF | . | TRBV7-6 | few | TRBJ2-3
TGCGCCAGCAGCCCCGGCGGGCTAACACCCAACAATGAGCAGTTCTTC | CASSPGGLTPNNEQFF | . | TRBV5-1 | . | TRBJ2-1
TGCGCCAGCAGCTCAACAACAACTAATGAAAAACTGTTTTTT | CASSSTTTNEKLFF | . | TRBV5-1 | . | TRBJ1-4
TGTGCCAGCAGCTTGGCACGGGGAGGTTACACTGAAGCTTTCTTT | CASSLARGGYTEAFF | . | TRBV5-5 | . | TRBJ1-1
TGTGCCAGCAGTGAGTCAGGGAATGAGCAGTTCTTC | CASSESGNEQFF | . | TRBV2 | . | TRBJ2-1
TGCGCCAGCAGCCGACAGGGAGATCAGCCCCAGCATTTT | CASSRQGDQPQHF | TRBD1 | TRBV10-2 | . | TRBJ1-5
TGTGCCAGCAGCTTGAGTGGCTCCGGAAGCACAGATACGCAGTATTTT | CASSLSGSGSTDTQYF | . | TRBV5-6 | . | TRBJ2-3
TGTGCCTGGAGTGTCCCTTATGAGCAGTTCTTC | CAWSVPYEQFF | . | TRBV30 | . | TRBJ2-1
TGTGCCTGGAGTGTCACGCGGTTGGGACAGGGATCGCGACAGCCCCAGCATTTT | CAWSVTRLGQGSRQPQHF | TRBD1 | TRBV30 | . | TRBJ1-5
TGTGCCAGCACTGGAGACTTAGGGGTGCATGAAGCTTTCTTT | CASTGDLGVHEAFF | . | TRBV6-1 | . | TRBJ1-1
TGTGCCAGCAGCCAGGGACTAGCGGGAGGAACAACCACAGATACGCAGTATTTT | CASSQGLAGGTTTDTQYF | TRBD2 | TRBV4-2 | . | TRBJ2-3
TGTGCCAGCAGTTTGGGTCGTAGCTCCTACGAGCAGTACTTC | CASSLGRSSYEQYF | . | TRBV27 | medium-sized | TRBJ2-7
TGCAGCGTTGGACAGGGGGTTGGAAACACCATATATTTT | CSVGQGVGNTIYF | TRBD1 | TRBV29-1 | few | TRBJ1-3
TGTGCCAGCAGTTTGCAGGACCCTAGCACAGATACGCAGTATTTT | CASSLQDPSTDTQYF | . | TRBV27 | . | TRBJ2-3
TGTGCCAGCAGTCCTCACGGGACAGGGTCCTTTCGGGGTGGAAACACCATATATTTT | CASSPHGTGSFRGGNTIYF | TRBD1 | TRBV28 | few | TRBJ1-3
TGCGCCAGCAGCCCGAGCGGGAGGGAGGGAGATACGCAGTATTTT | CASSPSGREGDTQYF | TRBD2 | TRBV5-1 | . | TRBJ2-3
TGTGCCAGCAGTACCCATGGACAGGGAAGGGGTGGCTACACCTTC | CASSTHGQGRGGYTF | TRBD1 | TRBV28 | few | TRBJ1-2
TGTGCCAGCACTCGAAAAGGGAATCGGAGACAAGAGACCCAGTACTTC | CASTRKGNRRQETQYF | . | TRBV27 | . | TRBJ2-5
TGTGCCAGCAGTCCTCTGACAGGGGCGAAAGAGACCCAGTACTTC | CASSPLTGAKETQYF | TRBD1 | TRBV6-6 | . | TRBJ2-5
TGTGCCACCGCAACAGGGGGCGCCGGAAAACTGTTTTTT | CATATGGAGKLFF | TRBD1 | TRBV15 | . | TRBJ1-4
TGTGCCTGCGCTTGGGGGAGGGGATACAATGAGCAGTTCTTC | CACAWGRGYNEQFF | TRBD2 | TRBV30 | . | TRBJ2-1
TGTGCCAGCAGGAAAGACGGGTTCAACTATGGCTACACCTTC | CASRKDGFNYGYTF | . | TRBV6-1 | . | TRBJ1-2
TGTGCCAGCAGTTTATCCCCCCAGGCCGCAGGCGAGCAGTACTTC | CASSLSPQAAGEQYF | . | TRBV27 | . | TRBJ2-7
TGTGCCAGCAGTTACGGGGACAGAAGATATGGCTACACCTTC | CASSYGDRRYGYTF | TRBD1 | TRBV6-5 | . | TRBJ1-2
TGTGCCAGCAGTTTACGGACAGGAGTCACCGGGGAGCTGTTTTTT | CASSLRTGVTGELFF | TRBD1 | TRBV27 | . | TRBJ2-2
TGTGCCAGCAGCACCAGCCCTCAGGGGGTGGGTACTGAAGCTTTCTTT | CASSTSPQGVGTEAFF | TRBD1 | TRBV7-9 | . | TRBJ1-1
TGTGCCAGCAGCTTGGGGGGACAGGGAAATGAAAAACTGTTTTTT | CASSLGGQGNEKLFF | TRBD1 | TRBV5-4 | . | TRBJ1-4
TGCAGCGTTGGGCAGGACGGGGTTAATGAAAAACTGTTTTTT | CSVGQDGVNEKLFF | . | TRBV29-1 | . | TRBJ1-4
TGTGCCAGCACCCAAAACGGGGGTCAAAATCAGCCCCAGCATTTT | CASTQNGGQNQPQHF | . | TRBV27 | . | TRBJ1-5
TGCGCCAGCAGTGAACTAGGTCGCACAGATACGCAGTATTTT | CASSELGRTDTQYF | . | TRBV10-2 | . | TRBJ2-3
TGTGCCGGCGACAGGGCGACTACAAGTGAGCAGTTCTTC | CAGDRATTSEQFF | TRBD1 | TRBV7-9 | few | TRBJ2-1
TGTGCCAGCAGCTTGGACGCGGGCAATGAGCAGTTCTTC | CASSLDAGNEQFF | . | TRBV5-6 | . | TRBJ2-1
TGTGCCAGCAGATCACCGGGACAGGGGGCTGTAACTGAAGCTTTCTTT | CASRSPGQGAVTEAFF | TRBD1 | TRBV11-2 | . | TRBJ1-1
TGCGCCAGCAGCCTAGAGGGAGAGTGGGTGTATGGCTACACCTTC | CASSLEGEWVYGYTF | . | TRBV4-1 | . | TRBJ1-2
TGTGCCAGCAGCTCACCCGGACAGGCCTCTAACTATGGCTACACCTTC | CASSSPGQASNYGYTF | TRBD1 | TRBV28 | . | TRBJ1-2
TGCGCCAGCAGCCCGGGACAGGGGGGTTGGAGCAATCAGCCCCAGCATTTT | CASSPGQGGWSNQPQHF | TRBD1 | TRBV4-1 | . | TRBJ1-5
TGTGCCAGCAGCCCTTTCACAGAGACCCAGTACTTC | CASSPFTETQYF | . | TRBV7-2 | . | TRBJ2-5
TGTGCCGTTGGACAGAACTATGGCTACACCTTC | CAVGQNYGYTF | . | TRBV19 | . | TRBJ1-2
TGTGCCAGCACCACCTTAGCGCAAGGAGAGACCCAGTACTTC | CASTTLAQGETQYF | . | TRBV2 | . | TRBJ2-5
TGTGCCAGCAGTGGACAGACCTTTCGTGGAAACACCATATATTTT | CASSGQTFRGNTIYF | . | TRBV2 | . | TRBJ1-3
TGTGCCATCAGTGAGTTTTTTTCGGCGGGAGGGACCCACAATGAGCAGTTCTTC | CAISEFFSAGGTHNEQFF | TRBD2 | TRBV10-3 | . | TRBJ2-1
TGTGCCACACTAGCGGGAGGAATAAACACCGGGGAGCTGTTTTTT | CATLAGGINTGELFF | TRBD2 | TRBV15 | . | TRBJ2-2
TGTGCCAGCAGTGAAGGGTCGGAGCAGGGTGAGGAAAAACTGTTTTTT | CASSEGSEQGEEKLFF | . | TRBV2 | medium-sized | TRBJ1-4
TGTGCCAGCAGCGTGCAGGGGATTAGCACCGGGGAGCTGTTTTTT | CASSVQGISTGELFF | . | TRBV9 | few | TRBJ2-2
TGTGCCAGCAGTATATCCCCTAACCCATTGGCCCAGTACTTC | CASSISPNPLAQYF | . | TRBV28 | once | TRBJ2-5
TGTGCCACCAGCTCCCGACAGGGCTGGGAGACCCAGTACTTC | CATSSRQGWETQYF | TRBD1 | TRBV15 | . | TRBJ2-5
TGCGCCAGCAGCCCACTCGGCGGTACCTACGAGCAGTACTTC | CASSPLGGTYEQYF | . | TRBV5-1 | . | TRBJ2-7
TGTGCCTGGAGTGGAGGACAGGCCTCCTACGAGCAGTACTTC | CAWSGGQASYEQYF | TRBD1 | TRBV30 | . | TRBJ2-7